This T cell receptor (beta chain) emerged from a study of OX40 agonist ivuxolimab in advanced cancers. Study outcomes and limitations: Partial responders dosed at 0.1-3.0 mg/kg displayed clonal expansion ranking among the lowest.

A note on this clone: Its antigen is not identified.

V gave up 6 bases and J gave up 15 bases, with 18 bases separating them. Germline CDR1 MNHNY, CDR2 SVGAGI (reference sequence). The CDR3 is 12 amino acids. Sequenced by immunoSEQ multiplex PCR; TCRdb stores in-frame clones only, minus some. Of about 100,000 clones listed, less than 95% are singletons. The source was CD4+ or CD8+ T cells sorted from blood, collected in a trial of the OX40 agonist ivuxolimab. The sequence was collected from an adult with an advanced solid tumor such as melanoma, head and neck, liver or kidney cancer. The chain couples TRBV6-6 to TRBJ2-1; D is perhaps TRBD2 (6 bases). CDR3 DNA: TGTGCCAGCAGCCCTGAGGGACTGGGCCTGTTCTTC. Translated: CASSPEGLGLFF.